This entry lists 6 T cell receptor beta chains sequenced from one sample in a study of blood T cells in healthy people across ages. The authors ran a second PCR of roughly 6 to 12 cycles using a sample-barcoded 5' primer and a J-beta primer mix. Using its own MiXCR run on the 5' RACE reads, TCRdb lists one record per CDR3 protein. The sample holds hundreds of thousands of distinct CDR3 sequences, roughly 25% seen once. These data were also filed under a second study, of T cells of mothers and their children.

The sequenced material came from blood. The receptors here all came from a boy younger than 18 in good health.

The chain has TRBV7-3 and TRBJ2-3, with 9 nucleotides matching TRBD2. V shed 3 bases and J 2 bases; nucleotides not matched to a gene: 3. The CDR3 length is 15 residues. The germline V gene encodes CDR1 SGHTA and CDR2 FQGTGA. The CDR3 protein is CASSFSGGYTDTQYF. DNA of the CDR3: TGTGCCAGCAGCTTTAGCGGGGGATACACAGATACGCAGTATTTT. Supplemented by reference TRBV7-3 and TRBJ2-3, the full variable domain reads GAGVSQTPSNKVTEKGKYVELRCDPISGHTALYWYRQSLGQGPEFLIYFQGTGAADDSGLPNDRFFAVRPEGSVSTLKIQRTERGDSAVYLCASSFSGGYTDTQYFGPGTRLTVL.

This clonotype was seen a few times. This rearrangement joins TRBV12-3 or TRBV12-4 to TRBJ2-1; no firm D call. Between the trimmed V and J ends, which lost 7 bases and 6 bases, there was a span of 16 bases. The CDR3 totals 14 residues. The CDR3 nucleotides are TGTGCCAGCATAAAGGGTACCGGGTCCAATGAGCAGTTCTTC. It specifies CASIKGTGSNEQFF.

V usage is TRBV12-3 or TRBV12-4 and J usage is TRBJ2-1; the D is unclear. The CDR3 is 13 residues long. V dropped 5 bases and J dropped 9 bases, with 14 bases sitting between them. CDR3 nucleotides: TGTGCCAGCAGTACAGAGCCCGCCGGTGAGCAGTTCTTC. Translation: CASSTEPAGEQFF.

The CDR3 region has the DNA TGCAGCGCCGAGCGGCGTGGCGAGCAGTACTTC. As protein: CSAERRGEQYF. The chain couples TRBV29-1 to TRBJ2-7; perhaps TRBD2 as D (5 bases). Germline assignment: CDR1 SQVTM and CDR2 ANQGSEA. This CDR3 is built from 11 residues. V was clipped by 7 bases and J by 6 bases, with 13 bases between them.

In its sample, this clonotype was seen a few times. The chain couples TRBV29-1 to TRBJ1-1, with a possible D match to TRBD1 (5 bases). The germline CDR1 and CDR2 sequences are SQVTM and ANQGSEA. The CDR3 spans 12 residues. Trimming left V 4 bases short and J 4 bases short, with 10 bases between. The CDR3 is CSVGQSFTEAFF. The CDR3 DNA reads as TGCAGCGTTGGACAGTCCTTCACTGAAGCTTTCTTT.

The CDR3 reads CATSDHTPLTEKIPSGGNTIYF. The DNA for the CDR3 is TGTGCCACCAGTGACCATACCCCCTTGACAGAAAAGATTCCTTCGGGAGGAAACACCATATATTTT. The chain links TRBV24-1 to TRBJ1-3; D is perhaps TRBD1 (5 bases). Germline V lookup: CDR1 KGHDR, CDR2 SFDVKD. Trimming took off 4 bases at V and 4 bases at J, with 34 bases between the two ends. The CDR3 sequence is 22 residues long.